The rows below give T cell receptor beta chains drawn from one sample of a study of cytomegalovirus exposure and HLA in healthy donors. Libraries were prepared by immunoSEQ multiplex PCR; TCRdb keeps only in-frame clonotypes and omits some of them. This sample carries about 140,000 clones, with 2% to 2.5% going to the ten biggest clones. Sequencing used PBMCs. The receptors come from a woman younger than 30 in good health and CMV-seronegative. CDR3s include the opening cysteine and the closing phenylalanine or tryptophan. A D gene is named only where the DNA matches it firmly.

J gene | V gene | D gene | CDR3 DNA | CDR3 protein
TRBJ2-1 | TRBV7-3 | TRBD2 | TGTGCCAGCAGCCGGGGACTAGCGGGGGGCGGTGAGCAGTTCTTC | CASSRGLAGGGEQFF
TRBJ1-1 | TRBV5-4 | - | TGTGCCAGCAGCTTGGTCCAGGGGAGTTTCACTGAAGCTTTCTTT | CASSLVQGSFTEAFF
TRBJ2-6 | TRBV11-2 | - | TGTGCCAGCAGCGCAGGGGGACTTAGCTCTGGGGCCAACGTCCTGACTTTC | CASSAGGLSSGANVLTF
TRBJ1-3 | TRBV10-3 | - | TGTGCCATCAGTGAGTCTGGCAGGTCCTCTGGAAACACCATATATTTT | CAISESGRSSGNTIYF
TRBJ2-7 | TRBV5-6 | TRBD1 | TGTGCCAGCAGCCTACAGGGGGCGGACGAGCAGTACTTC | CASSLQGADEQYF
TRBJ2-5 | TRBV5-1 | - | TGCGCCAGCAGGGGTCTCCGGCTAGTAGACCAAGAGACCCAGTACTTC | CASRGLRLVDQETQYF
TRBJ2-1 | TRBV6-4 | - | TGTGCCAGCAGTGGGACTACCTACAATGAGCAGTTCTTC | CASSGTTYNEQFF
TRBJ2-7 | TRBV6-5 | - | TGTGCCAGCAGTTACCGAACGGGAGTATCGTACGAGCAGTACTTC | CASSYRTGVSYEQYF
TRBJ2-7 | TRBV7-9 | TRBD2 | TGTGCCAGCAGCTTATCGAGCGGGGGCGAGCAGTACTTC | CASSLSSGGEQYF
TRBJ1-2 | TRBV5-6 | - | TGTGCCAGCAGCTTACGGGGCCAGGGAGGCTGTGGCTACACCTTC | CASSLRGQGGCGYTF
TRBJ2-3 | TRBV25-1 | TRBD1 | TGTGCCAGCAGGAAAAGAACAGGGGATCGCACAGATACGCAGTATTTT | CASRKRTGDRTDTQYF
TRBJ1-2 | TRBV5-1 | TRBD1 | TGCGCCAGCAGCTTGGCCGGGACAGACTACACCTTC | CASSLAGTDYTF
TRBJ2-1 | TRBV5-4 | - | TGTGCCAGCAGCTCCGGACTCAACAATGAGCAGTTCTTC | CASSSGLNNEQFF
TRBJ2-3 | TRBV11-3 | - | TGTGCCAGCAGCTCATCCTTCGCGGGGGCTACGCAGTATTTT | CASSSSFAGATQYF
TRBJ1-1 | TRBV7-3 | TRBD1 | TGTGCCAGCAGCTTAAGTGGGGACAGGGTAGTCTCTGAAGCTTTCTTT | CASSLSGDRVVSEAFF
TRBJ2-5 | TRBV19 | TRBD2 | TGTGCCAGTGGAGGGACTAGCGGGAGAATTGGAGAGACCCAGTACTTC | CASGGTSGRIGETQYF
TRBJ2-5 | TRBV5-1 | - | TGCGCCAGCAGCTTGGGTGCGACAGGATCCCAAGAGACCCAGTACTTC | CASSLGATGSQETQYF
TRBJ1-1 | TRBV7-2 | TRBD1 | TGTGCCAGCAGCCAAAGACAGGGTCGGGCTGAGGCTTTCTTT | CASSQRQGRAEAFF
TRBJ1-3 | TRBV5-4 | - | TGTGCCAGCAGCTATGGCACACCTGGAAACACCATATATTTT | CASSYGTPGNTIYF
TRBJ1-1 | TRBV12-5 | TRBD1 | TGTGCTAGTGGAGAGGGGGCAAGAACTGAAGCTTTCTTT | CASGEGARTEAFF
TRBJ1-1 | TRBV19 | - | TGTGCCAGTAAGACTGATACAGGGCCCACTGAAGCTTTCTTT | CASKTDTGPTEAFF
TRBJ2-5 | TRBV5-1 | - | TGCGCCAGCAGCTTGGGGCAGATTAAAGAGACCCAGTACTTC | CASSLGQIKETQYF